This TCR beta chain was documented in a study of cytomegalovirus exposure and HLA in healthy donors. Germline CDR1 is MNHEY and CDR2 is SMNVEV (reference sequence). This CDR3 spans 14 amino acids. V was trimmed by 0 bases and J by 7 bases, leaving 9 bases between them. PCR involved 60 Vbeta and 13 Jbeta primers. Using immunoSEQ multiplex PCR, the repertoire was profiled, and TCRdb retains in-frame clones only, with some absent. The sample lists around 140,000 clones; approximately 70% were seen once. The receptor was derived from a woman aged 55 to 70 in good health and CMV-seropositive. Sequenced input: PBMCs. The chain joins TRBV27 to TRBJ1-4; no definite D call. The CDR3: CASSLSRGGEKLFF. For the CDR3, the DNA is TGTGCCAGCAGTTTATCGCGCGGTGGTGAAAAACTGTTTTTT. Looking up the rest from reference TRBV27 and TRBJ1-4 gives the full variable domain: EAQVTQNPRYLITVTGKKLTVTCSQNMNHEYMSWYRQDPGLGLRQIYYSMNVEVTDKGDVPEGYKVSRKEKRNFPLILESPSPNQTSLYFCASSLSRGGEKLFFGSGTQLSVL.